The 3 T cell receptor beta chains below were found in one sample sequenced in a study of beta chain features in type 1 diabetes. Broader study findings: In all four CD4+ subsets, TCRB CDR3 length was significantly, moderately reduced in type 1 diabetes.

These receptors are not linked to any known antigen. The whole isolated RNA underwent reverse transcription, so sequencing captured expressed TCRB transcripts. Generated by immunoSEQ multiplex PCR, the TCRdb table keeps only in-frame clones and is missing some. The sample holds 640,000 or so clones; 13% are singletons and the top ten take less than 0.025%. The sample consisted of naive CD4+ T cells from blood. These receptor sequences come from a man aged 18-30 years with type 1 diabetes.

The J gene is TRBJ1-1, the V gene TRBV2; D might be TRBD1 (5 bases). The CDR3 totals 13 residues. Germline CDR1 reads SNHLY; CDR2 reads FYNNEI. Between the trimmed V and J ends, which lost 2 bases and 4 bases, there was a span of 8 bases. CDR3 sequence (DNA): TGTGCCAGCAGTGAAAGGGGTGGCACTGAAGCTTTCTTT. Its protein is CASSERGGTEAFF.

This clone appeared a few times. The chain uses TRBV7-2 and TRBJ1-4, with D unclear. Germline V CDR1 and CDR2: SGHTA, FQGNSA. CDR3 length: 13 residues. Trimming stripped 5 bases from V and 5 bases from J, with 9 bases between. CDR3 loop: CASSPALNEKLFF. Here the CDR3 DNA reads TGTGCCAGCAGCCCAGCGCTAAATGAAAAACTGTTTTTT.

There are a few counts of this clone. The genes are TRBV6-5 and TRBJ1-2; 7 bases are shared with TRBD1. The CDR3 runs to 12 residues. Germline-derived CDR1 and CDR2 are MNHEY and SVGAGI. V trimming: 6 bases; J trimming: 7 bases; junction bases outside the gene matches: 5. CDR3 residues: CASREGAGGYTF. The CDR3, as DNA: TGTGCCAGCAGAGAGGGGGCGGGTGGCTACACCTTC.